This T cell receptor (beta chain) derives from a study of regulatory T cells in long-lasting Graves disease. Study-wide background: Antithyroid drug use was under 3 months in newly diagnosed Graves' patients. Regarding the study as a whole: Newly diagnosed patients had higher TCR diversity than persistent Graves' patients did. Persistent disease preferred TRBV28, TRBJ1-2 and TRBJ2-5.

As to time point: newly diagnosed GD, antithyroid drugs for less than 3 months. PBMC-extracted RNA yielded the TCR library. V shed 5 bases and J shed 8 bases, with 19 bases lying between them. Germline assignment: CDR1 SEHNR and CDR2 FQNEAQ (reference sequence). The CDR3 runs to 15 residues. This clonotype appeared many times. The antigen is unknown. CDR3-region Arm-PCR and iRepertoire HTBI primers produced the TCR beta libraries. TCRdb analysed the multiplex PCR reads with MiXCR anew, one entry per CDR3 protein. This table holds under 300,000 distinct CDR3 sequences, about 17% found once. These data were also reused for a study on T cells in Graves' hyperthyroidism and ophthalmopathy. In that study: The authors' 13 V-J model separated ophthalmopathy from stable hyperthyroidism.

Material: peripheral blood mononuclear cells (PBMCs), obtained at new diagnosis, from a patient treated with antithyroid drugs. This receptor was identified in a woman in her 30s with Graves disease. The chain employs TRBV7-9 and TRBJ1-3, with unresolved D. This chain's CDR3 is CASSRLIEGGDTIYF. DNA of the CDR3: TGTGCCAGCAGCCGACTGATCGAGGGCGGTGACACCATATATTTT.